This T cell receptor beta chain was obtained from a study of cytomegalovirus exposure and HLA in healthy donors. The germline gives CDR1 SGHTA, CDR2 FQGTGA. The germline V and J ends were trimmed by 2 bases and 5 bases, with 9 bases remaining between them. This CDR3 spans 13 amino acids. With 60 Vbeta and 13 Jbeta primers, the PCR was carried out. The assay was immunoSEQ multiplex PCR, and TCRdb's table has in-frame clones only and misses some. The table lists 150,000 to 200,000 clones, almost 85% of them singletons. Sequenced input: PBMCs. This TCR came from a boy younger than 18 in good health and CMV-seronegative. This chain connects TRBV7-3 to TRBJ2-5; D perhaps matches TRBD1 (5 bases). The chain's CDR3 is CASSLGPGETQYF. CDR3 coding DNA: TGTGCCAGCAGCTTAGGGCCAGGGGAGACCCAGTACTTC.